These T cell receptor beta chains were read from a single sample in a study of tumor-infiltrating lymphocytes in glioblastoma multiforme. MiXCR, applied by TCRdb to the multiplex PCR reads, yields one record per CDR3 protein. Of about 9,600 distinct CDR3 sequences listed, roughly 70% are singletons. Sample: brain tumor tissue. The receptors here all came from a male donor with glioblastoma. The conserved cysteine and the conserved F or W are not part of the CDR3 here. Fields, in order: V gene, CDR3 length, D gene, J gene, CDR3 protein. D genes are given only for firm matches.

>TRBV20-1|12|TRBD2|TRBJ2-1
SASPAGGDNEQF
>TRBV11-2|13|TRBD2|TRBJ2-1
TSSPGLAGVNEQF
>TRBV11-1|11|-|TRBJ2-1
ASSLGHWLGQF
>TRBV5-5|14|-|TRBJ2-2
ASSLESAASTGELF
>TRBV11-2|13|TRBD1|TRBJ2-7
ASSLGTGSSYEQY
>TRBV5-4|14|TRBD2|TRBJ2-1
VSSTRTSERAGEQF
>TRBV7-2|13|-|TRBJ1-5
ASSLGRQINQPQH
>TRBV20-1|15|-|TRBJ1-6
SARDLVGRVYNTPLH
>TRBV5-3|12|-|TRBJ1-1
ARSFPPENTEAS
>TRBV7-8|14|TRBD1|TRBJ1-4
ASSLAQTGLNEKLL
>TRBV6-1|11|-|TRBJ1-1
ASNEQVNTEAF
>TRBV6-5|12|-|TRBJ2-3
ASSYRGGADTQY
>TRBV5-4|13|-|TRBJ2-3
ASSLESRTRDTQY
>TRBV11-3|14|TRBD2|TRBJ2-1
ASSLGGGTIYNEQF
>TRBV6-1|12|TRBD1|TRBJ2-5
ASSWGDRLKTQY
>TRBV18|14|-|TRBJ2-3
ASSPFVQRATDTQY
>TRBV4-3|13|-|TRBJ1-4
ASSQDQGTNEKLF
>TRBV11-2|12|TRBD2|TRBJ2-1
ASSSRLAVNEQF
>TRBV7-2|13|TRBD1|TRBJ2-7
ASSDTGGRSYEQY
>TRBV12-3/TRBV12-4|13|TRBD1|TRBJ2-5
ASRPAGTGEETQY
>TRBV10-3|14|TRBD2|TRBJ2-7
ASTGTSGRATYEQY
>TRBV6-2/TRBV6-3|12|TRBD2|TRBJ2-7
ASRHGTSGYEQY
>TRBV20-1|18|TRBD2|TRBJ2-3
SASRPGLSGGPSNTDTQY
>TRBV11-1|14|TRBD1|TRBJ2-1
ASSLARLDRGYEQF
>TRBV14|12|-|TRBJ1-3
ASGPAGSGNTIY
>TRBV20-1|12|TRBD2|TRBJ2-5
SCSRLAGAETQY
>TRBV6-1|15|TRBD2|TRBJ2-5
ASSEAGRLAGMETQY
>TRBV29-1|11|-|TRBJ2-7
CVQISDSYAQY
>TRBV12-3/TRBV12-4|12|-|TRBJ1-1
ASSFQGQNTEAF
>TRBV20-1|13|-|TRBJ1-6
STRGRGSVNSPFH
>TRBV20-1|13|-|TRBJ1-6
NARGRGSANSPIH
>TRBV6-6|14|-|TRBJ2-5
ASRYTGTPGGETQY
>TRBV28|13|-|TRBJ1-4
ASSFSVGGNEKLF
>TRBV11-1|10|-|TRBJ2-3
ASSNFIDTQY
>TRBV12-3/TRBV12-4|10|-|TRBJ1-5
VSSTTEQPQH
>TRBV28|13|-|TRBJ2-5
ASSPRPGAQETQY
>TRBV5-1|13|-|TRBJ2-1
ANSASGEVYNEQF
>TRBV29-1|12|TRBD1|TRBJ2-7
SVRGTGPSYEQY
>TRBV28|9|-|TRBJ2-7
ASGRNYEQY